This T cell receptor (beta chain) was sequenced during a study of T-cell reconstitution after alpha-beta-depleted transplantation in children. V lost 4 bases to trimming and J lost 5 bases, with 4 bases between them. The germline CDR1 and CDR2 sequences are SQVTM and ANQGSEA. This CDR3 contains 10 residues. For TCRbeta, the library was prepared with unique molecular identifiers. One entry per CDR3 protein results from TCRdb running MiXCR on the PCR reads. The top ten clones hold about 2% of a sample with fewer than 700,000 distinct CDR3 sequences, roughly 13% of them seen once. This sample comprised PBMCs, mostly from graft donor cells, obtained 360 days after TCRalphabeta/CD19-depleted stem cell transplant. This clonotype was sampled from a male patient younger than 18 who had a stem cell transplant for acute myeloid leukemia, so the T cells may come from the graft donor. The V and J genes are TRBV29-1 and TRBJ2-3; D call uncertain. CDR3 protein: CSVGKDTQYF. The DNA for the CDR3 is TGCAGCGTTGGGAAAGATACGCAGTATTTT.